This T cell receptor beta chain was captured in a study of beta chain features in type 1 diabetes. Study-wide results and caveats: The study found fewer insertions and more deletions at VDJ junctions in type 1 diabetes patients.

In the case of this clone: Its target is not known. This specimen includes other DNA sequences encoding the same CDR3.

Every bit of the isolated RNA underwent reverse transcription, so sequencing read expressed TCRB transcripts. Profiling relied on immunoSEQ multiplex PCR, and the TCRdb table lists in-frame clones only, not all of them. The sample contains roughly 310,000 clones, roughly 9.6% of which appear only once. This CDR3 region has 14 residues. Germline lookup yields CDR1 SGHRS and CDR2 YFSETQ. The V and J ends lost 4 bases and 2 bases, in that order; junction bases with no gene match: 2. The chain is built from TRBV5-1 and TRBJ2-5; 10 nucleotides match TRBD1. The TCR was taken from a woman between 25 and 40 years old in good health. What was sequenced was naive CD4+ T cells from blood. CDR3: CASSPGQGQETQYF. CDR3 nucleotide sequence: TGCGCCAGCAGCCCGGGACAGGGGCAAGAGACCCAGTACTTC.